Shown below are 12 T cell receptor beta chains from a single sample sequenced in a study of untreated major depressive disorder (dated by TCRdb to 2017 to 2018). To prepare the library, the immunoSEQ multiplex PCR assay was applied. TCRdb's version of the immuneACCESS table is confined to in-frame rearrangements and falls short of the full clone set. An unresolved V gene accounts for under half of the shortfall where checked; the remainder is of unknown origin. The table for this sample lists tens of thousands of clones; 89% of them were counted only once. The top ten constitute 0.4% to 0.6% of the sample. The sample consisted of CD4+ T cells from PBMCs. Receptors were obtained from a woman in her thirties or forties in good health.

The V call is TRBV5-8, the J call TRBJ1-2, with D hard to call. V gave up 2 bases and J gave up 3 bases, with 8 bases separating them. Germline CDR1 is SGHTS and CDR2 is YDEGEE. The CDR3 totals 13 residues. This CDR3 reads CASSLWADYGYTF. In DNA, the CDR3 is TGTGCCAGCAGCTTATGGGCAGACTATGGCTACACCTTC.

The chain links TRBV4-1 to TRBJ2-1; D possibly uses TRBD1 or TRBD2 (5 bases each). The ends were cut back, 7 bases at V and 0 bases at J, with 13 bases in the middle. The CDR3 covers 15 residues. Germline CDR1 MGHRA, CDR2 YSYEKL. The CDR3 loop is CASKPSGPSYNEQFF. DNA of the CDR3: TGCGCCAGCAAACCCTCGGGACCCTCCTACAATGAGCAGTTCTTC.

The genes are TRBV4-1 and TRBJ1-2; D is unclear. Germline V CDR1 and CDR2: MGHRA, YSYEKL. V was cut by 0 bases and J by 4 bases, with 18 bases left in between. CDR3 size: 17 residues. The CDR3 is CASSQDYSAGLGYGYTF. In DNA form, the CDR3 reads TGCGCCAGCAGCCAAGATTACTCCGCGGGCCTCGGCTATGGCTACACCTTC.

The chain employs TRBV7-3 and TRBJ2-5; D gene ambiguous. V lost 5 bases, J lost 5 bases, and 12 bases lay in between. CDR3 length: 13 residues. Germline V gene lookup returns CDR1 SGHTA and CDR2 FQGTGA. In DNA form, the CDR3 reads TGTGCCAGCAGCCCAGCCCCCACCGAGACCCAGTACTTC. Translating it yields CASSPAPTETQYF.

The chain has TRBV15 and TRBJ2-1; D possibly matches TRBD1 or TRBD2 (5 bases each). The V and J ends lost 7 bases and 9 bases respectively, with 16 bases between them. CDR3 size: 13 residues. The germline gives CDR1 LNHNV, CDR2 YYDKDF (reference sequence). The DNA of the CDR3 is TGTGCCACCATGTCCGGGGCGCGGGTTGAGCAGTTCTTC. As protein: CATMSGARVEQFF.

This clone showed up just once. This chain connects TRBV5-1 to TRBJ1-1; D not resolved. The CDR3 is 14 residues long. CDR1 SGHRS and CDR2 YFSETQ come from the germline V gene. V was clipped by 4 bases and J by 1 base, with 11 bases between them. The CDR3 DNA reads TGCGCCAGCAGCCCCCTGGCGGGGAACACTGAAGCTTTCTTT. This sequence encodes CASSPLAGNTEAFF.

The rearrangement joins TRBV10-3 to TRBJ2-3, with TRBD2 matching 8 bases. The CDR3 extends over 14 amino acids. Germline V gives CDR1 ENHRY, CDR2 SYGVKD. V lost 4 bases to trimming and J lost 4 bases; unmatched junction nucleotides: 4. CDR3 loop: CAISGIGGADTQYF. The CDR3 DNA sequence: TGTGCCATCAGTGGGATCGGGGGGGCAGATACGCAGTATTTT.

The CDR3 DNA reads as TGTGCCAGCAGCTTAGCGGACGTTTATCAGCCCCAGCATTTT. Amino acids: CASSLADVYQPQHF. The rearrangement joins TRBV7-2 to TRBJ1-5; no firm D call. The CDR3 is 14 residues long. Germline V lookup: CDR1 SGHTA, CDR2 FQGNSA. Deletions cut 0 bases from V and 5 bases from J, with 8 bases between.

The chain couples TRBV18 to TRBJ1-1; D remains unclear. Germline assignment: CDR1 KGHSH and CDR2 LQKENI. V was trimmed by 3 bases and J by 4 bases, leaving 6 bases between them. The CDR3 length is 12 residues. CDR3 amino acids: CASSPGSTEAFF. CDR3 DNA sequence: TGTGCCAGCTCACCGGGGAGCACTGAAGCTTTCTTT. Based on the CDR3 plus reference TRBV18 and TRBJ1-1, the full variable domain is NAGVMQNPRHLVRRRGQEARLRCSPMKGHSHVYWYRQLPEEGLKFMVYLQKENIIDESGMPKERFSAEFPKEGPSILRIQQVVRGDSAAYFCASSPGSTEAFFGQGTRLTVV.

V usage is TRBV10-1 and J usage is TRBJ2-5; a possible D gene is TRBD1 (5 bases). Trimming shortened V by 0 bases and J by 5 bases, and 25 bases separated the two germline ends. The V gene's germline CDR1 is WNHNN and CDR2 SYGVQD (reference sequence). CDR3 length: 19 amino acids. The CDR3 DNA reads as TGCGCCAGCAGTGAGTCCCACCCTCTATGCCTTGAAAAGGGGGAGACCCAGTACTTC. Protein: CASSESHPLCLEKGETQYF.

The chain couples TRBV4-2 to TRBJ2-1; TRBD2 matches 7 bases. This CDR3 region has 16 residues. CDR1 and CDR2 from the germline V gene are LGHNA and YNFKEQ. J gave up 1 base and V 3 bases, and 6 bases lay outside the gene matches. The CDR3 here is CASSHEVAGSYNEQFF. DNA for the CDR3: TGTGCCAGCAGCCATGAGGTAGCGGGTTCCTACAATGAGCAGTTCTTC.

This chain's CDR3 is CASSQDGLAGYSRAYNEQFF. The CDR3 DNA reads as TGCGCCAGCAGCCAAGATGGACTAGCGGGGTATTCTAGGGCCTACAATGAGCAGTTCTTC. The V and J genes are TRBV4-1 and TRBJ2-1; 12 nucleotides align to TRBD2. The CDR3 has 20 residues. V dropped 0 bases and J dropped 2; count of bases not matched to a gene: 11. The V gene's germline CDR1 is MGHRA and CDR2 YSYEKL.